This TCR beta chain emerged from a study of cytomegalovirus exposure and HLA in healthy donors. Study-wide results and caveats: Analyzed later, association rates of TCRs varied across HLA loci, with DRB1 most and HLA-C fewest.

Details on this clone: Its antigen is still unknown.

The primer mix had 60 Vbeta and 13 Jbeta primers. Only in-frame clones appear in the TCRdb table, and some are missing; sequencing was by immunoSEQ multiplex PCR. This table has about 89,000 clones, roughly 80% appearing once. V shed 0 bases and J 8 bases; nucleotides not matched to a gene: 7. The CDR3 has 15 residues. Germline assignment: CDR1 SGDLS and CDR2 YYNGEE. Sequencing was carried out using PBMCs. The receptor comes from a male donor in good health and CMV-seronegative. This chain uses TRBV9 with TRBJ2-1; 8 bases map to TRBD2. The CDR3 DNA reads TGTGCCAGCAGCGTAGGACTAGCGCTAGGCGATGAGCAGTTCTTC. Its protein product is CASSVGLALGDEQFF.